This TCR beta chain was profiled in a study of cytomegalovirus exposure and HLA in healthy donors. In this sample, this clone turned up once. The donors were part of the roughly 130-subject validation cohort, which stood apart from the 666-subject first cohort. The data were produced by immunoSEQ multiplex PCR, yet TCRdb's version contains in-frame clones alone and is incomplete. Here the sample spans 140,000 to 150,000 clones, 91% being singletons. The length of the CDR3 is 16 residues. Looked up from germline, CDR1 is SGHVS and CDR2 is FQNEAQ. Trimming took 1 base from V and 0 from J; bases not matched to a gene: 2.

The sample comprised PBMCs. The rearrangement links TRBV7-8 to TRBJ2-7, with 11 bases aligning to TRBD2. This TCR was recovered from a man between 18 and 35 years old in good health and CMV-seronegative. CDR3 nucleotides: TGTGCCAGCAGCTTAGGACTAGCGGGGAACTCCTACGAGCAGTACTTC. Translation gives CASSLGLAGNSYEQYF. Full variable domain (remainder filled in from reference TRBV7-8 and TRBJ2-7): GAGVSQSPRYKVAKRGQDVALRCDPISGHVSLFWYQQALGQGPEFLTYFQNEAQLDKSGLPSDRFFAERPEGSVSTLKIQRTQQEDSAVYLCASSLGLAGNSYEQYFGPGTRLTVT.